This T cell receptor (beta chain) was documented in a study of blood T cell repertoires in COVID-19. Study in general: Collection of acute and convalescent COVID-19 samples took place in the United States, Italy and Spain. PBMCs, B-cell-depleted T cells, or T cells were the source of the cDNA or gDNA that made up the material.

The CDR3 runs to 14 residues. The V end was cut by 5 bases, the J end by 0 bases, with 5 bases between. Germline lookup yields CDR1 KGHSH and CDR2 LQKENI. This clone was found a few times. Under the authors' procedure: Counts of nucleated cells, estimated from reference gene primer amplification, were obtained. Clones were sequenced by immunoSEQ multiplex PCR, and TCRdb holds only the in-frame ones, with some missing. The V and J calls and clone size were taken over from that table, and D and trimming were inferred from the DNA. The sample yields roughly 140,000 clones, around four fifths seen once. The chain carries TRBV18 and TRBJ2-6; D unclear. The specimen sequenced was peripheral blood. The receptor was isolated from a man between 70 and 80 years old with acute or convalescent COVID-19. The CDR3 protein is CASSENSGANVLTF. The CDR3 DNA reads TGTGCCAGCTCAGAGAACTCTGGGGCCAACGTCCTGACTTTC.